The text below deals with one T cell receptor (beta chain). The antigen is not known. This CDR3 has 11 residues. CDR1 DFQATT and CDR2 SNEGSKA come from the germline V gene (reference sequence). V was pared by 5 bases and J by 3 bases, with 5 bases between. The data belong to a study of cytomegalovirus exposure and HLA in healthy donors. 13 Jbeta primers and 60 Vbeta primers were used for the PCR. Sequenced by immunoSEQ multiplex PCR; TCRdb stores in-frame clones only, minus some. Of over 150,000 clones in the sample, roughly 78% are singletons; the top ten hold 1%. Regarding the study as a whole: Highest at DRB1 and lowest at HLA-C, TCR association rates differed among HLA loci in a later analysis.

Sequencing was carried out using PBMCs. The TCR sequence derives from a woman between 50 and 59 years old in good health and CMV-seropositive. This chain joins TRBV20-1 and TRBJ1-5, with D unresolved. The CDR3 coding sequence is TGCAGTGCTCAGAACAATCAGCCCCAGCATTTT. Its protein product is CSAQNNQPQHF.